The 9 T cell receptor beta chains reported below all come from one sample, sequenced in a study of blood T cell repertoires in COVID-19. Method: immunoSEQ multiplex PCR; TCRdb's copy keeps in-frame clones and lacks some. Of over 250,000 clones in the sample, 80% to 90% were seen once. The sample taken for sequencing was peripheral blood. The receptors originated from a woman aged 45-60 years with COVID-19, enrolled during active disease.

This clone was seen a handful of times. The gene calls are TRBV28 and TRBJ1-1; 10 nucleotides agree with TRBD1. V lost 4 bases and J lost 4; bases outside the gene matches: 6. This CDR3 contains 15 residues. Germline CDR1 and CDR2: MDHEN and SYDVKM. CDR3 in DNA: TGTGCCAGCAGTTCCGGTGGGACAGGGGCCACTGAAGCTTTCTTT. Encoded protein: CASSSGGTGATEAFF.

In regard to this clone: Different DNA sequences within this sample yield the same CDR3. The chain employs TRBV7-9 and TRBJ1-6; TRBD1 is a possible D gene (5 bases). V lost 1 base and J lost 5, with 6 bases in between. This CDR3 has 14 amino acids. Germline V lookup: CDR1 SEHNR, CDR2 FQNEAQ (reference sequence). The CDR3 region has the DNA TGTGCCAGCAGCTTAGGACAGAATAATTCACCCCTCCACTTT. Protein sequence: CASSLGQNNSPLHF.

CDR3 nucleotide sequence: TGTGCCAGCAGCCCGGGACAGGGGGTTCAGCCCCAGCATTTT. As protein: CASSPGQGVQPQHF. The J gene is TRBJ1-5, the V gene TRBV6-2 or TRBV6-3, with 11 bases that match TRBD1. The germline V gene encodes CDR1 MNHEY and CDR2 SVGEGT. The V segment lost 6 bases and the J segment 6 bases; nucleotides outside the gene matches: 4. The CDR3 has 14 amino acids.

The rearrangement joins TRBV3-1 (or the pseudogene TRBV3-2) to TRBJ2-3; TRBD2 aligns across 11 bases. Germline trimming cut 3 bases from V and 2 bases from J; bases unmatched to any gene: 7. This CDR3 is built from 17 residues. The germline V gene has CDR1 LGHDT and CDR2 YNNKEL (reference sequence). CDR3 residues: CASSQVGTSGYTDTQYF. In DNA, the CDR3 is TGTGCCAGCAGCCAGGTAGGGACTAGCGGTTACACAGATACGCAGTATTTT.

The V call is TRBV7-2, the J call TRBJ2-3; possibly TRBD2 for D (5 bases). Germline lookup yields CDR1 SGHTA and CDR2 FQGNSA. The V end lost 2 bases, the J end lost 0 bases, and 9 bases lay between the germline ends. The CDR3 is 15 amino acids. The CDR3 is CASSLSSTSTDTQYF. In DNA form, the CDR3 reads TGTGCCAGCAGCTTATCTAGCACTAGCACAGATACGCAGTATTTT. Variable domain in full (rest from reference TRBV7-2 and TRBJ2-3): GAGVSQSPSNKVTEKGKDVELRCDPISGHTALYWYRQSLGQGLEFLIYFQGNSAPDKSGLPSDRFSAERTGGSVSTLTIQRTQQEDSAVYLCASSLSSTSTDTQYFGPGTRLTVL.

The CDR3 loop is CATSERLFSGETDTQYF. The CDR3 DNA follows: TGTGCCACCAGTGAGCGCCTCTTCTCCGGAGAGACAGATACGCAGTATTTT. The chain uses TRBV24-1 and TRBJ2-3; D is ambiguous. In germline, CDR1 is KGHDR, CDR2 SFDVKD. The CDR3 has 17 residues. The ends were cut back, 4 bases at V and 3 bases at J, with 19 bases in the middle.

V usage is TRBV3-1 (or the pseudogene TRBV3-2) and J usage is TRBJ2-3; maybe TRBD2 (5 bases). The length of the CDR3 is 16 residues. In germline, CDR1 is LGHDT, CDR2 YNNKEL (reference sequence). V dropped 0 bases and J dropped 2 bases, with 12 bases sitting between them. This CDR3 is CASSQDGSIYTDTQYF. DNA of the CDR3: TGTGCCAGCAGCCAAGATGGGAGCATTTACACAGATACGCAGTATTTT.

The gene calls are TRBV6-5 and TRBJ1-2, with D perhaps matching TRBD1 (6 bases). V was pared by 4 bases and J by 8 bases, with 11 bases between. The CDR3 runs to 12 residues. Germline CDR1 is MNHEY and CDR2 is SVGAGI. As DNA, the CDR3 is TGTGCCAGCAGTTGGGGACAAGGAGGCTACACCTTC. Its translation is CASSWGQGGYTF.

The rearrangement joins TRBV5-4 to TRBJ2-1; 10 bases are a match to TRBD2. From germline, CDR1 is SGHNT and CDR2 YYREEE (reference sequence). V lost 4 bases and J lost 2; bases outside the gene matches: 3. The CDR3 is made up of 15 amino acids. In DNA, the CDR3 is TGTGCCAGCAGCGCCAGCGGGAGGGCCTACAATGAGCAGTTCTTC. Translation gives CASSASGRAYNEQFF.